This T cell receptor beta chain was identified during a study of T cell changes during pregnancy in multiple sclerosis (dated by TCRdb to between 2018 and 2021). Describing the broader study: The study looked at changes in the T cell repertoire across pregnancy in women with multiple sclerosis.

Libraries were made using the immunoSEQ multiplex PCR assay. The table comes from immuneACCESS by way of TCRdb, which keeps in-frame sequences with V and J called. Part of the clones is missing from these tables; in studies checked, under half for an unresolved V gene and the rest for unknown reasons. The sample includes some 31,000 clones, with 80% to 90% observed a single time. The ten largest account for around 6.9% of the sample. CDR1 and CDR2, per the germline V gene (reference sequence), are SSHAT and FNYEAQ. Measured from the cysteine to the phenylalanine, the CDR3 is 15 residues long. Of the read, only the CDR3 DNA is kept; its 45 bases are in frame from base 1. This clone appeared a few times. Its antigen specificity is not known. Mismatch with germline at one junction end may stem from a read error.

The chain uses TRBV7-7 and TRBJ2-7; TRBD2 lines up with 14 middle nucleotides. The specimen comprised CD8+ T cells from peripheral blood mononuclear cells, sampled in the second trimester of pregnancy. The clonotype originates from a female donor with multiple sclerosis, enrolled in a pregnancy study. CDR3 loop: CASSEGLAGAHEQYF. The sequence in DNA is TGTGCTAGCAGCGAGGGACTAGCGGGAGCGCACGAGCAGTACTTC.